Presented here are 9 T cell receptor delta chains from one specimen sequenced in a study of Vδ1+ human thymocytes. Sequences come from RNA converted to cDNA by reverse transcription. Pooled V-gene forward primers with one constant-region reverse primer generated the CDR3 amplicons by multiplex PCR. TCRdb ran CATT on the multiplex PCR reads. The profile covers around 76,000 delta-chain clones, with about 30% appearing a single time and under 0.3% taken by the ten largest. The antigens for these receptors are not known. Study-wide results and caveats: In the thymus, TRG and TRD repertoires looked highly polyclonal with Gaussian CDR3 lengths.

The sample consisted of Vdelta1+ gamma-delta thymocytes from the thymus. Described subset: FACS-sorted CD3+ TCRalphabeta- TCRVdelta1+ TCRVdelta2- thymocytes. Every receptor here comes from a boy younger than two who had congenital heart surgery.

This clone was counted between two and nine times. V is TRDV1 and J is TRDJ1; D is possibly TRDD3 (5 bases). Per the germline V gene, CDR1 is TSWWSYY and CDR2 is QGS. The V and J ends lost 8 bases and 1 base respectively, with 17 bases between them. This CDR3 has 15 residues. This CDR3 reads CALFHPYGTTDKLIF. The CDR3 coding sequence is TGTGCTCTTTTCCACCCATACGGTACCACCGATAAACTCATCTTT.

The chain joins TRDV1 to TRDJ1; weak D call: TRDD3 (6 bases). The CDR3 length is 18 residues. Between the trimmed V and J ends, which lost 0 bases and 1 base, there was a span of 18 bases. The V gene's germline CDR1 is TSWWSYY and CDR2 QGS. The CDR3 DNA reads as TGTGCTCTTGGGGAACTTCTGGGGTCTCTCTCCCTCACCGATAAACTCATCTTT. Translated, it gives CALGELLGSLSLTDKLIF.

The J gene is TRDJ1, the V gene TRDV1; 13 bases line up with TRDD3. The CDR3 contains 19 residues. CDR1 TSWWSYY and CDR2 QGS come from the germline V gene. The ends lost 2 bases at V and 5 bases at J; junction bases unmatched: 14. The DNA of the CDR3 is TGTGCTCTTGGGGAATTCACCGTACTGGGGGATACGTTGGGGGATAAACTCATCTTT. Protein sequence: CALGEFTVLGDTLGDKLIF.

This clone was detected a few times. The chain combines TRDV1 with TRDJ1; TRDD3 agrees at 9 bases. The CDR3 loop spans 21 amino acids. Germline CDR1 is TSWWSYY and CDR2 is QGS. Trimming at V came to 1 base and at J to 0 bases, leaving 18 bases not matched to a gene. For the CDR3, the DNA is TGTGCTCTTGGGGAACCCAATCCCCCCGAGGGGGATACCCCGTACACCGATAAACTCATCTTT. It yields the protein CALGEPNPPEGDTPYTDKLIF.

This clone appeared a few times. J is TRDJ1 and V is TRDV1; 9 bases agree with TRDD3. The CDR3 covers 15 residues. Germline values: CDR1 TSWWSYY, CDR2 QGS. The ends lost 5 bases at V and 0 bases at J; junction bases unmatched: 4. Here the CDR3 DNA reads TGTGCTCTTGGGTGTGGGGGATATTACACCGATAAACTCATCTTT. This sequence encodes CALGCGGYYTDKLIF.

The rearrangement joins TRDV1 to TRDJ1; 10 bases match TRDD3. V lost 3 bases, J lost 0 bases, and 19 bases stayed unmatched. CDR1 and CDR2 from the germline V gene are TSWWSYY and QGS. The CDR3 runs to 21 residues. The CDR3 spells CALGEKTSLWGIPRYTDKLIF. In DNA, the CDR3 is TGTGCTCTTGGGGAGAAGACTAGCCTTTGGGGGATACCCCGGTACACCGATAAACTCATCTTT.

The count of this clone is one. The V call is TRDV2, the J call TRDJ1; possible D gene TRDD3, 5 bases. The CDR3 sequence is 17 residues long. V was pared by 4 bases and J by 0 bases, with 20 bases between. Germline CDR1 GEAIGNYY, CDR2 EKD. CDR3 nucleotide sequence: TGTGCCTGTGAGCCTCTCGCTGGGACCGGGTACACCGATAAACTCATCTTT. Its translation is CACEPLAGTGYTDKLIF.

The chain uses TRDV3 and TRDJ2; TRDD3 matches 9 bases. Trimming cost V 3 bases and J 3 bases; bases outside gene matches: 29. Germline lookup yields CDR1 TVYSNPD and CDR2 GDNSRS (reference sequence). This CDR3 spans 22 amino acids. CDR3 bases: TGTGCCTTACACTCCTTTCCTCACTCGTTACTGGGGGACATAAAACTGACAGCACAACTCTTCTTT. As protein: CALHSFPHSLLGDIKLTAQLFF.

The chain couples TRDV1 to TRDJ1; 11 nucleotides agree with TRDD3. The CDR3 is 19 amino acids. J lost 2 bases, V lost 2 bases, and 13 bases had no gene match. The germline gives CDR1 TSWWSYY, CDR2 QGS. CDR3 sequence reads: CALGEDWDRLGDITDKLIF. The CDR3 DNA sequence: TGTGCTCTTGGGGAAGATTGGGACCGACTGGGGGATATTACCGATAAACTCATCTTT.